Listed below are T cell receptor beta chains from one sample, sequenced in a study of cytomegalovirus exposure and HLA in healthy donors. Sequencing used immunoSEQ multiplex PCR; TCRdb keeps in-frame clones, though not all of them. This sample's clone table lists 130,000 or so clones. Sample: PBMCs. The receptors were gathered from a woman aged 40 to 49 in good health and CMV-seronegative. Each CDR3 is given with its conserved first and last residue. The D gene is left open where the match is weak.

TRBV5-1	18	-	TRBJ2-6	CASSRTGGQSSGANVLTF	TGCGCCAGCAGCCGCACCGGGGGACAGAGCTCTGGGGCCAACGTCCTGACTTTC
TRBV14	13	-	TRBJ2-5	CASSSQGTETQYF	TGTGCCAGCAGCTCGCAGGGGACGGAGACCCAGTACTTC
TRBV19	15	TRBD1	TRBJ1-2	CASVSLGQGSSGYTF	TGTGCCAGTGTCTCCCTGGGACAGGGAAGTAGTGGCTACACCTTC
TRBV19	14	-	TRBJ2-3	CASSGRLSRDTQYF	TGTGCCAGTAGTGGCCGACTGAGTAGAGATACGCAGTATTTT
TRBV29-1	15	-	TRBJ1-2	CSVDRSPGANYGYTF	TGCAGCGTTGATAGGAGCCCCGGAGCTAACTATGGCTACACCTTC
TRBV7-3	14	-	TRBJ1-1	CASSSFGRETEAFF	TGTGCCAGCAGCTCCTTTGGACGGGAGACTGAAGCTTTCTTT
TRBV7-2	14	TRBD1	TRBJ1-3	CASSSGTGRNTIYF	TGTGCCAGCAGTTCCGGGACAGGAAGAAACACCATATATTTT
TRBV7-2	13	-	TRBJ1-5	CASSLRGNQPQHF	TGTGCCAGCAGCTTACGGGGAAATCAGCCCCAGCATTTT
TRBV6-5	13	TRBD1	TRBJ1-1	CASSRTGETEAFF	TGTGCCAGCAGCCGTACAGGGGAAACTGAAGCTTTCTTT
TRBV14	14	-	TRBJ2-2	CASSQVPDTGELFF	TGTGCCAGCAGCCAAGTGCCAGACACCGGGGAGCTGTTTTTT
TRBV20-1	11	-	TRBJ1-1	CSAQPNTEAFF	TGCAGTGCACAGCCGAACACTGAAGCTTTCTTT
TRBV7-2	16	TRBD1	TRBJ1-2	CASSFDPTGGDYGYTF	TGTGCCAGCAGCTTTGACCCGACAGGGGGCGACTATGGCTACACCTTC
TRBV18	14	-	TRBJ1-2	CASSPDGNNYGYTF	TGTGCCAGCTCACCAGACGGGAACAACTATGGCTACACCTTC
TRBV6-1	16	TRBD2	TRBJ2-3	CASSEHSGASTDTQYF	TGTGCCAGCAGTGAACACAGCGGGGCTAGCACAGATACGCAGTATTTT
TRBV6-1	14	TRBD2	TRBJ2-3	CASIRSKLAVRVYF	TGTGCCAGCATTAGGTCTAAACTAGCGGTGCGGGTCTATTTT
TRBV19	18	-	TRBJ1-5	CASSMRGGGSSYNQPQHF	TGTGCCAGTAGTATGCGCGGGGGGGGGAGCAGCTACAATCAGCCCCAGCATTTT
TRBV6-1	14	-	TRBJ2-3	CASSPHSFTDTQYF	TGTGCCAGCAGTCCACATTCTTTCACAGATACGCAGTATTTT
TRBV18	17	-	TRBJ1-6	CASSPREGWSYNSPLHF	TGTGCCAGCTCACCAAGGGAGGGATGGTCCTATAATTCACCCCTCCACTTT
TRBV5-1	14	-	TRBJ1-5	CASSLGEGDQPQHF	TGCGCCAGCAGCCTTGGCGAGGGGGACCAGCCCCAGCATTTT
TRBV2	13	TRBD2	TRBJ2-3	CASSGLAGAAQYF	TGTGCCAGCAGCGGGCTAGCGGGGGCGGCGCAGTATTTT
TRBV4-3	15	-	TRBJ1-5	CASSQVRTDNQPQHF	TGCGCCAGCAGCCAAGTACGGACAGATAATCAGCCCCAGCATTTT
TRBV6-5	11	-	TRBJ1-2	CASKQGYGYTF	TGTGCCAGCAAGCAGGGATATGGCTACACCTTC
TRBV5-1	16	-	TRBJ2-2	CASSLAGGDLGVELFF	TGCGCCAGCAGCTTGGCCGGGGGAGATTTAGGAGTGGAGCTGTTTTTT
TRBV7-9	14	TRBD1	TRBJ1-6	CASSRDRAYSPLHF	TGTGCCAGCAGCCGGGACAGGGCTTATTCACCCCTCCACTTT
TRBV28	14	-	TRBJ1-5	CASSLSGKYQPQHF	TGTGCCAGCAGTTTGTCCGGGAAGTACCAGCCCCAGCATTTT
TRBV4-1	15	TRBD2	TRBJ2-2	CASTTSGGNTGELFF	TGCGCCAGCACTACTAGCGGGGGCAACACCGGGGAGCTGTTTTTT
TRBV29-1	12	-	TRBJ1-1	CSLGGSGTEAFF	TGCAGCCTGGGGGGTTCTGGGACTGAAGCTTTCTTT